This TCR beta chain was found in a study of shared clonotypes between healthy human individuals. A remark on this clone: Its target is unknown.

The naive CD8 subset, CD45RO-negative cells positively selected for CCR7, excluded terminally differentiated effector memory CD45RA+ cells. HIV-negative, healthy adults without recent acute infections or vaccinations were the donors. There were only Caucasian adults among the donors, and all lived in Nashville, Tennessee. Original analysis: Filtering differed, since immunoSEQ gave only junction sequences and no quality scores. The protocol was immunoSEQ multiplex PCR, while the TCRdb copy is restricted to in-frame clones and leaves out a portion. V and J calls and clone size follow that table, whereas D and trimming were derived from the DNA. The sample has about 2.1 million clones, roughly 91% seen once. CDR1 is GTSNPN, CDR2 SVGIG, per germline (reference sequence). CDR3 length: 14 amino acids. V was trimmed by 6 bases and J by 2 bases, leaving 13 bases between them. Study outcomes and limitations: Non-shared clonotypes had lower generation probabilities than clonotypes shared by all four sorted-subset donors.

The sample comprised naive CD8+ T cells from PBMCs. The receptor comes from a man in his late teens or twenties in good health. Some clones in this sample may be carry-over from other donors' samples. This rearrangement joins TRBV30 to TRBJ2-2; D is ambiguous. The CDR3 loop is CACILRVNTGELFF. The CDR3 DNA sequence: TGTGCCTGCATACTAAGGGTAAACACCGGGGAGCTGTTTTTT.